The 5 T cell receptor beta chains reported below all come from one sample, sequenced in a study of long-term antiretroviral therapy in people with HIV. Version v3.0 of the immunoSEQ assay ran at survey level. Data came from immunoSEQ multiplex PCR; TCRdb stores just in-frame clones and leaves some out. This table has 30,000 to 40,000 clones, about 83% appearing once. The input for sequencing was unsorted PBMCs, taken 0.4 years before starting antiretroviral therapy. The receptors shown here come from a man between 18 and 35 years old with HIV.

The table lists this clone with a few counts. The V gene is TRBV18, the J gene TRBJ1-2; D gene unclear. The CDR3 contains 11 residues. Per the germline V gene, CDR1 is KGHSH and CDR2 is LQKENI. V gave up 6 bases and J gave up 7 bases, with 9 bases separating them. The DNA of the CDR3 is TGTGCCAGCTCCTCCGAAATTGGCTACACCTTC. It yields the protein CASSSEIGYTF.

This clone has a single count. The genes are TRBV5-4 and TRBJ1-6, with D tentatively TRBD1 (5 bases). The CDR3 is made up of 14 amino acids. Germline V gene sequence: CDR1 SGHNT, CDR2 YYREEE (reference sequence). Deletions cut 2 bases from V and 7 bases from J, with 10 bases between. CDR3 bases: TGTGCCAGCAGCTTCGGGACTCCCAATTCACCCCTCCACTTT. It is translated as CASSFGTPNSPLHF.

This clone was detected only a few times. The rearrangement uses TRBV5-6 and TRBJ2-2; perhaps TRBD1 as D (6 bases). Germline-derived CDR1 and CDR2 are SGHDT and YYEEEE. The CDR3 is made up of 16 amino acids. V dropped 4 bases and J dropped 1 base, with 14 bases sitting between them. The CDR3 protein is CASSGIDRQNTGELFF. The CDR3 nucleotides are TGTGCCAGCAGCGGAATCGACAGGCAGAACACCGGGGAGCTGTTTTTT.

The chain has TRBV5-1 and TRBJ2-1, with 9 bases matching TRBD1. The CDR3 is 16 amino acids. Germline V gene data show CDR1 as SGHRS and CDR2 as YFSETQ. V was clipped by 4 bases and J by 2 bases; unmatched bases: 7. This CDR3 is CASSPDGTGTYNEQFF. CDR3 DNA: TGCGCCAGCAGCCCCGACGGGACAGGGACCTACAATGAGCAGTTCTTC. Full variable domain (remainder filled in from reference TRBV5-1 and TRBJ2-1): KAGVTQTPRYLIKTRGQQVTLSCSPISGHRSVSWYQQTPGQGLQFLFEYFSETQRNKGNFPGRFSGRQFSNSRSEMNVSTLELGDSALYLCASSPDGTGTYNEQFFGPGTRLTVL.

The V gene is TRBV6-5, the J gene TRBJ2-2; D possibly corresponds to TRBD2 (6 bases). The CDR3 contains 14 residues. V was cut by 7 bases and J by 4 bases, with 13 bases left in between. Per the germline V gene, CDR1 is MNHEY and CDR2 is SVGAGI. CDR3 coding DNA: TGTGCCAGCAACACCGGGAGTCTCACCGGGGAGCTGTTTTTT. It specifies CASNTGSLTGELFF.